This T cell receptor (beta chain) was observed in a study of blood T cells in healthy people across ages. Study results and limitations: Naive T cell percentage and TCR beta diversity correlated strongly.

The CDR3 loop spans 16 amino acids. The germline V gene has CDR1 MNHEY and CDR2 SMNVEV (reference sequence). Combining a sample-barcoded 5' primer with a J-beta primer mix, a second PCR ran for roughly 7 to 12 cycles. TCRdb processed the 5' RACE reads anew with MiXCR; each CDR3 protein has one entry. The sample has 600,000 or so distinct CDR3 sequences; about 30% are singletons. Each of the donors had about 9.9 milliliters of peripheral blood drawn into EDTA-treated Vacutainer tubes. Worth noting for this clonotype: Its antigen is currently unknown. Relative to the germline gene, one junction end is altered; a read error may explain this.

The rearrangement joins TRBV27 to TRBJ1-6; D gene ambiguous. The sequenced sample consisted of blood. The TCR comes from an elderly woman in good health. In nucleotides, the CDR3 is TGTGCCAGCAGTCGGGGAGGAGTCGACTATAATTCACCCCCCCACTTT. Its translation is CASSRGGVDYNSPPHF.